The clone carrying this TCR beta chain appeared many times. This entry belongs to a study of T cell repertoires in cytomegalovirus infection. TCRdb used MiXCR to reprocess the reads, holding one entry per CDR3 protein. This sample yields some 200,000 distinct CDR3 sequences, of which 9.5% are seen a single time; about 4.6% belongs to the top ten. V was shortened by 2 bases and J by 1 base, with 3 bases between the two germline ends. The germline V gene encodes CDR1 SGHDT and CDR2 YYEEEE. CDR3 length: 12 amino acids. V and J are TRBV5-6 and TRBJ2-5; D is undetermined. This receptor was obtained from a human donor in good health (CMV status not recorded). Some clones in this sample may be carry-over from other donors' samples. The sequenced sample was PBMCs. DNA of the CDR3: TGTGCCAGCAGCTTTTTCCAAGAGACCCAGTACTTC. This encodes CASSFFQETQYF.